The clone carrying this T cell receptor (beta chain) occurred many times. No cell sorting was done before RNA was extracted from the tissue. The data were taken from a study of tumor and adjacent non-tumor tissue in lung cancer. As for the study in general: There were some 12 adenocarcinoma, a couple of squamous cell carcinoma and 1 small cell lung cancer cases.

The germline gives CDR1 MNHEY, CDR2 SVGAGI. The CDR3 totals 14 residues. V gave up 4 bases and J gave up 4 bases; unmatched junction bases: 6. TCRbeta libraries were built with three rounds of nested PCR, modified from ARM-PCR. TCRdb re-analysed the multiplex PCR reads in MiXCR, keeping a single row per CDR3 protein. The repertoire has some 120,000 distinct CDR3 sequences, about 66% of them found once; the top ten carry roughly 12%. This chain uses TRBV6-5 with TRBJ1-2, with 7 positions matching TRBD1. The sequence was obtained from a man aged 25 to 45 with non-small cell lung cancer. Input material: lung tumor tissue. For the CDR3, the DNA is TGTGCCAGCAGTTCGACAGGGTATGGCTATGGCTACACCTTC. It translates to CASSSTGYGYGYTF.